The table lists the clone carrying this T cell receptor (beta chain) with a few counts. Its antigen is still unknown. TCRdb re-called the 5' RACE reads through MiXCR, storing one row per CDR3 protein. Of some 300,000 distinct CDR3 sequences listed, approximately 11% were seen once; the top ten hold less than 3.5%. This specimen comes from a study of T cells after yellow fever vaccination. Study-wide results and caveats: Any FACS-sorted repertoire could hold abundant clonotypes that contaminate it from the bulk population.

Per germline, CDR1 MNHEY and CDR2 SMNVEV (reference sequence). There are 17 residues in the CDR3. Trimming removed 3 bases from V and 0 bases from J; junction bases left unmatched: 5. The J gene is TRBJ2-1, the V gene TRBV27, with 10 bases identical to TRBD2. The material was CD4+ T cells sorted from PBMCs, obtained 45 days after the yellow fever booster vaccination. This sequence originates from a man between 18 and 29 years old who received the YFV17D yellow fever vaccine. DNA of the CDR3: TGTGCCAGCAGTTTGACCCTAGCGGGGGCCTCCTACAATGAGCAGTTCTTC. Its protein is CASSLTLAGASYNEQFF.